The 29 T cell receptor beta chains given below trace back to one sample, sequenced in a study of blood T cell repertoires in COVID-19. The protocol was immunoSEQ multiplex PCR, while the TCRdb copy is restricted to in-frame clones and leaves out a portion. The sample shows over 250,000 clones, 80% to 90% of them seen only once. The sample taken for sequencing was peripheral blood. The receptors were gathered from a woman aged 45 to 65 who had recovered from COVID-19.

This CDR3 reads CASSKGTGPRGDQPQHF. The CDR3 DNA reads as TGTGCCAGCAGCAAAGGGACAGGGCCTCGGGGGGATCAGCCCCAGCATTTT. The chain recombines TRBV21-1 with TRBJ1-5; whether TRBD1, the table's D call, matches the DNA was not checked. TRBV21-1 is designated a pseudogene. This CDR3 has 17 residues.

This clone showed up just once. The V gene is TRBV7-9, the J gene TRBJ2-2, with D maybe TRBD2 (5 bases). The CDR3 has 13 residues. Trimming cost V 5 bases and J 4 bases, with 8 bases left between them. Germline V gives CDR1 SEHNR, CDR2 FQNEAQ (reference sequence). In DNA form, the CDR3 reads TGTGCCAGCAGCATAGGACTCACCGGGGAGCTGTTTTTT. This codes for CASSIGLTGELFF.

In this sample, this clone turned up once. This CDR3 reads CASSIVTTGRGYTF. The CDR3 coding sequence is TGTGCCAGTAGTATAGTCACGACAGGGCGCGGCTACACCTTC. The chain uses TRBV19 and TRBJ1-2; 7 bases are a match to TRBD1. Unmatched junction bases numbered 7, after V lost 1 base and J lost 8 bases. This CDR3 has 14 residues. The germline V gene encodes CDR1 LNHDA and CDR2 SQIVND (reference sequence).

The chain links TRBV4-3 to TRBJ2-5; 10 bases fit TRBD2. This CDR3 is built from 18 residues. V lost 0 bases to trimming and J lost 2 bases; unmatched junction nucleotides: 9. The V gene's germline CDR1 is LGHNA and CDR2 YSLEER. The CDR3 region has the DNA TGCGCCAGCAGCCAAGATTATCGGCCTAGCGGGAGTCAAGAGACCCAGTACTTC. This translates into CASSQDYRPSGSQETQYF.

The rearrangement links TRBV2 to TRBJ2-5, with a possible D match to TRBD2 (5 bases). In germline, CDR1 is SNHLY, CDR2 FYNNEI. Trimming shortened V by 5 bases and J by 3 bases, and 7 bases separated the two germline ends. The CDR3 runs 12 residues. The CDR3 region is CASSRDEETQYF. The DNA of the CDR3 is TGTGCCAGCAGTCGGGATGAAGAGACCCAGTACTTC.

This clone was seen more than once but under ten times. The chain combines TRBV5-6 with TRBJ2-7; tentatively, D is TRBD2 (7 bases). Between the trimmed V and J ends, which lost 7 bases and 2 bases, there was a span of 10 bases. Germline assignment: CDR1 SGHDT and CDR2 YYEEEE. The CDR3 covers 12 residues. As DNA, the CDR3 is TGTGCCAGCGAGGGGGGGCCCTACGAGCAGTACTTC. Translation: CASEGGPYEQYF.

This rearrangement joins TRBV6-5 to TRBJ2-2; D is perhaps TRBD1 (5 bases). This CDR3 is 16 amino acids long. Trimming took off 2 bases at V and 6 bases at J, with 16 bases between the two ends. Germline-derived CDR1 and CDR2 are MNHEY and SVGAGI. The CDR3 reads CASSYRARTRAGELFF. CDR3 bases: TGTGCCAGCAGTTACCGGGCCAGGACAAGGGCCGGGGAGCTGTTTTTT.

J is TRBJ2-7 and V is TRBV6-5; D remains ambiguous. This CDR3 has 12 residues. Trimming pared 8 bases from V and 3 bases from J, leaving 11 bases between. CDR1 and CDR2 from the germline V gene are MNHEY and SVGAGI. CDR3 sequence reads: CASFSELYEQYF. Written as DNA, the CDR3 is TGTGCCAGCTTCAGCGAACTCTACGAGCAGTACTTC.

This chain links TRBV9 with TRBJ2-2; 8 bases align to TRBD1. With V trimmed by 0 bases and J by 6 bases, 13 bases remained unmatched. The CDR3 is made up of 18 amino acids. CDR1 is SGDLS and CDR2 is YYNGEE in the germline V gene. CDR3 loop: CASSVAQGAVVSAGELFF. CDR3 bases: TGTGCCAGCAGCGTAGCTCAGGGGGCTGTGGTTAGTGCCGGGGAGCTGTTTTTT.

The rearrangement uses TRBV28 and TRBJ2-7; TRBD2 matches 7 bases. This CDR3 comprises 15 residues. Per germline, CDR1 MDHEN and CDR2 SYDVKM. The V and J ends lost 3 bases and 6 bases, in that order; junction bases with no gene match: 11. The CDR3 DNA reads as TGTGCCAGCAGTTTTGGGACCCGCGGGAGCGGCGAGCAGTACTTC. Protein: CASSFGTRGSGEQYF.

The V call is TRBV6-5, the J call TRBJ2-7; 8 bases are shared with TRBD1. After removal of 5 bases from V and 0 bases from J, the junction contained 6 bases not matched to a gene. Per germline, CDR1 MNHEY and CDR2 SVGAGI. This CDR3 contains 15 residues. The CDR3 loop reads CASSNPGTGSYEQYF. The CDR3 DNA reads TGTGCCAGCAGTAACCCCGGGACAGGCTCCTACGAGCAGTACTTC.

This chain uses TRBV6-2 or TRBV6-3 with TRBJ2-1, with 12 bases matching TRBD2. Germline CDR1 MNHEY, CDR2 SVGEGT. The CDR3 is 15 residues long. V was clipped by 2 bases and J by 10 bases; unmatched bases: 6. DNA of the CDR3: TGTGCCAGCAGTTACCCTAGCGGGAGGGCCAACGAGCAGTTCTTC. It encodes CASSYPSGRANEQFF.

The V and J genes are TRBV7-9 and TRBJ2-7; no clear D. The CDR3 is 11 amino acids. Germline V gene lookup returns CDR1 SEHNR and CDR2 FQNEAQ (reference sequence). V shed 8 bases and J shed 4 bases, with 9 bases lying between them. CDR3 in DNA: TGTGCCAGCGGCCCAGGTTACGAGCAGTACTTC. The encoded protein is CASGPGYEQYF.

The chain couples TRBV11-1 to TRBJ2-1, with D possibly matching TRBD2 (7 bases). With 5 bases removed from V and 3 bases from J, the gap between germline ends came to 17 bases. Germline CDR1 SGHAT, CDR2 FQDESV (reference sequence). CDR3 length: 16 residues. The CDR3 spells CASSPVRGANYNEQFF. The CDR3, as DNA: TGTGCCAGCAGCCCGGTTCGGGGGGCCAACTACAATGAGCAGTTCTTC.

The rearrangement joins TRBV5-5 to TRBJ2-7, with TRBD2 matching over 7 bases. V shed 0 bases, J shed 5 bases, and the junction held 11 bases outside the gene matches. The CDR3 contains 16 residues. Germline lookup yields CDR1 SGHKS and CDR2 YYEKEE (reference sequence). The CDR3 region is CASSLEGRGWGNEQYF. DNA of the CDR3: TGTGCCAGCAGCTTGGAAGGGAGGGGATGGGGGAACGAGCAGTACTTC.

This sequence joins TRBV6-6 and TRBJ1-1; the match to TRBD1 covers 11 bases. The CDR3 sequence is 14 residues long. V dropped 11 bases and J dropped 1; count of bases not matched to a gene: 6. Germline CDR1 and CDR2: MNHNY and SVGAGI (reference sequence). The CDR3 coding sequence is TGTGCCGGGAAAGGGACAGGGGGGAACACTGAAGCTTTCTTT. This sequence encodes CAGKGTGGNTEAFF.

The J gene is TRBJ2-7, the V gene TRBV4-3; 8 nucleotides agree with TRBD1. The germline CDR1 and CDR2 sequences are LGHNA and YSLEER. The J segment lost 2 bases and the V segment lost 1 base, leaving 4 bases of the junction unmatched. There are 15 residues in the CDR3. The chain's CDR3 is CASSQAGGGPYEQYF. In nucleotides, the CDR3 is TGCGCCAGCAGCCAAGCAGGGGGCGGGCCCTACGAGCAGTACTTC.

The genes are TRBV5-1 and TRBJ2-2; D uncertain. The CDR3 length is 12 residues. Trimming pared 4 bases from V and 1 base from J, leaving 2 bases between. CDR1 and CDR2 from the germline V gene are SGHRS and YFSETQ. The CDR3 spells CASSLNTGELFF. CDR3 coding DNA: TGCGCCAGCAGCCTGAACACCGGGGAGCTGTTTTTT.

The genes are TRBV27 and TRBJ2-7, with TRBD2 matching 12 bases. After removal of 4 bases from V and 1 base from J, the junction contained 8 bases not matched to a gene. This CDR3 is built from 17 residues. In germline, CDR1 is MNHEY, CDR2 SMNVEV (reference sequence). The CDR3 sequence: CASSYGRTSGTSYEQYF. The CDR3 DNA reads TGTGCCAGCAGTTATGGGAGGACTAGCGGGACATCCTACGAGCAGTACTTC.

The chain has TRBV6-2 or TRBV6-3 and TRBJ2-2; 7 bases align to TRBD2. V shed 6 bases and J 1 base; nucleotides not matched to a gene: 17. Germline assignment: CDR1 MNHEY and CDR2 SVGEGT. The CDR3 covers 19 residues. In DNA form, the CDR3 reads TGTGCCAGCAGCCCCGAGGGCGGGAGTCTGATCGGGAACACCGGGGAGCTGTTTTTT. Amino acids: CASSPEGGSLIGNTGELFF.

This clone was recorded once. The chain joins TRBV7-2 to TRBJ1-2; 7 positions agree with TRBD1. Germline CDR1 is SGHTA and CDR2 is FQGNSA. V shed 5 bases and J 4 bases; nucleotides not matched to a gene: 7. This CDR3 is 14 amino acids long. DNA for the CDR3: TGTGCCAGCAGCCCGGGACAGCCAATCTATGGCTACACCTTC. Its protein is CASSPGQPIYGYTF.

This chain joins TRBV7-2 and TRBJ2-7; 8 bases map to TRBD1. This CDR3 has 14 amino acids. CDR1 and CDR2 (germline): SGHTA, FQGNSA. V trimming: 3 bases; J trimming: 1 base; junction bases outside the gene matches: 2. CDR3 in amino acids: CASSFTGGSYEQYF. The DNA of the CDR3 is TGTGCCAGCAGCTTTACAGGGGGTTCCTACGAGCAGTACTTC.

The chain carries TRBV5-8 and TRBJ2-3; D perhaps matches TRBD2 (6 bases). V was trimmed by 4 bases and J by 2 bases, leaving 11 bases between them. The CDR3 totals 14 residues. CDR1 is SGHTS, CDR2 YDEGEE, per germline. The CDR3 bases are TGTGCCAGCAGCCCGGGACTGCCCACAGATACGCAGTATTTT. Its translation: CASSPGLPTDTQYF.

This clone occurred once. The V call is TRBV18, the J call TRBJ2-1; maybe TRBD2 (5 bases). The CDR3 loop spans 16 amino acids. Germline V gene data show CDR1 as KGHSH and CDR2 as LQKENI. V lost 0 bases and J 6 bases, leaving 15 bases between the germline ends. The CDR3 spells CASSPPTGLDLNEQFF. In DNA form, the CDR3 reads TGTGCCAGCTCACCACCAACCGGACTCGACCTCAATGAGCAGTTCTTC.

The V call is TRBV28, the J call TRBJ1-4; 10 nucleotides match TRBD1. Germline values: CDR1 MDHEN, CDR2 SYDVKM. CDR3 length: 18 amino acids. J lost 8 bases, V lost 5 bases, and 17 bases had no gene match. The DNA of the CDR3 is TGTGCCAGCAGTCCCGAATATTCCGGGACAGGGGATCAGGAAAAACTGTTTTTT. Translated: CASSPEYSGTGDQEKLFF.

The chain uses TRBV7-2 and TRBJ2-5, with D tentatively TRBD2 (5 bases). This CDR3 is 13 amino acids long. The germline V gene has CDR1 SGHTA and CDR2 FQGNSA. The V gene lost 2 bases and the J gene lost 5 bases, with 9 bases spanning the gap. The CDR3 bases are TGTGCCAGCAGCTTAACGCCGGGGGAGACCCAGTACTTC. It is translated as CASSLTPGETQYF.

The chain recombines TRBV7-2 with TRBJ2-2; TRBD2 agrees at 9 bases. After removal of 6 bases from V and 5 bases from J, the junction contained 19 bases not matched to a gene. Germline CDR1 reads SGHTA; CDR2 reads FQGNSA. The length of the CDR3 is 19 residues. The CDR3 sequence is CASRTPRGSGSLGTGELFF. The CDR3 DNA sequence: TGTGCCAGCAGAACCCCCCGGGGTAGCGGGAGCCTTGGGACCGGGGAGCTGTTTTTT.

This clone was observed a handful of times. The J gene is TRBJ1-1, the V gene TRBV4-3; 7 nucleotides match TRBD1. This CDR3 has 13 residues. J was trimmed by 3 bases and V by 2 bases; bases with no gene match: 0. Per germline, CDR1 LGHNA and CDR2 YSLEER. The CDR3 DNA reads TGCGCCAGCAGCCAACAGGGGGACACTGAAGCTTTCTTT. The encoded protein is CASSQQGDTEAFF.

This sequence joins TRBV19 and TRBJ1-6; maybe TRBD1 (6 bases). In germline, CDR1 is LNHDA, CDR2 SQIVND (reference sequence). The length of the CDR3 is 13 residues. V was clipped by 4 bases and J by 12 bases, with 13 bases between them. The CDR3 bases are TGTGCCAGTAGTAGTGTACAGGGTGGACCCCTCCACTTT. It encodes CASSSVQGGPLHF.